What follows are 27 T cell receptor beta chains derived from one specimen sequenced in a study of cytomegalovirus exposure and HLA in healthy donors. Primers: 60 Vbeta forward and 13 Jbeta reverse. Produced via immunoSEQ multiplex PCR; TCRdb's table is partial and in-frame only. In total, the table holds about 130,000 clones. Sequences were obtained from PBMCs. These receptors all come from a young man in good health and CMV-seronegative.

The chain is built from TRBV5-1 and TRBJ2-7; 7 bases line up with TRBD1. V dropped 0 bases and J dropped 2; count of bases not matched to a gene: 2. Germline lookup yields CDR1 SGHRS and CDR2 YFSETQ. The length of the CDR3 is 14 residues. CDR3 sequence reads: CASSLDRGAYEQYF. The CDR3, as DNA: TGCGCCAGCAGCTTGGACAGGGGTGCCTACGAGCAGTACTTC.

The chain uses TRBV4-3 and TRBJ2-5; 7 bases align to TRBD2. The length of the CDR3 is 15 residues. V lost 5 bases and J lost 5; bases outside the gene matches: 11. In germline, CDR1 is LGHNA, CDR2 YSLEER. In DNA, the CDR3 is TGCGCCAGCAGCTATCGACCCACTAGCGTGGAGACCCAGTACTTC. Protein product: CASSYRPTSVETQYF.

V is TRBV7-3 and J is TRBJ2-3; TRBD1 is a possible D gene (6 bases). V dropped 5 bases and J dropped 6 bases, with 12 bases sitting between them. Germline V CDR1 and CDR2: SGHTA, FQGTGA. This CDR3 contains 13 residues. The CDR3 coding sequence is TGTGCCAGCAGCCCACAGGGTCGGGATACGCAGTATTTT. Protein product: CASSPQGRDTQYF.

DNA for the CDR3: TGTGCCAGCCAGGGGAATCAAGAGACCCAGTACTTC. It codes for CASQGNQETQYF. The chain links TRBV2 to TRBJ2-5, with D possibly matching TRBD1 (6 bases). The germline gives CDR1 SNHLY, CDR2 FYNNEI. This CDR3 is 12 amino acids long. V was shortened by 8 bases and J by 2 bases, with 9 bases between the two germline ends.

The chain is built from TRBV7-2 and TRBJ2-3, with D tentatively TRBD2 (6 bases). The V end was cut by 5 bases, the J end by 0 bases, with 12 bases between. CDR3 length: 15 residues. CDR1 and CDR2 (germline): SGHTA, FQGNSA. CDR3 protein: CASSADYLSTDTQYF. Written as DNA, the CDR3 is TGTGCCAGCAGCGCGGACTACCTGAGCACAGATACGCAGTATTTT.

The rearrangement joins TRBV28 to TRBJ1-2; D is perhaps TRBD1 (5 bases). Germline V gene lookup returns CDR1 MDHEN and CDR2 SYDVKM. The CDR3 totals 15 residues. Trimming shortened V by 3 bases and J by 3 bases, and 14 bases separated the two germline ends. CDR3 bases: TGTGCCAGCAGTTTTAGGACAACGATTGACTATGGCTACACCTTC. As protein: CASSFRTTIDYGYTF.

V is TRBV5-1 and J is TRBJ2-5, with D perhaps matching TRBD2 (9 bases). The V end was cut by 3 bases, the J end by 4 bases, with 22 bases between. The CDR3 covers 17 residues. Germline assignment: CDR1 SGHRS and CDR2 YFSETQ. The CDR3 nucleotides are TGCGCCAGCAGCTCAGGGGGCCTAGCGGGAAGCGGAGAGACCCAGTACTTC. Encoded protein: CASSSGGLAGSGETQYF.

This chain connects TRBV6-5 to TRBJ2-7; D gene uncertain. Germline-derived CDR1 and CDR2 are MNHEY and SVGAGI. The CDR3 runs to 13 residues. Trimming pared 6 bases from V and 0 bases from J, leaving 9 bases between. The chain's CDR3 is CASRNSLSYEQYF. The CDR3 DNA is TGTGCCAGCAGGAACAGTCTCTCCTACGAGCAGTACTTC.

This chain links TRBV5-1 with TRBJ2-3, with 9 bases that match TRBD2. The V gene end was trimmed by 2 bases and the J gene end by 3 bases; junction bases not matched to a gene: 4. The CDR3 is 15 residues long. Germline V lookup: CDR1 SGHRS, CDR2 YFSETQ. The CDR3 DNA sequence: TGCGCCAGCAGCTTCCTTAGCGGGAGTACAGATACGCAGTATTTT. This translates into CASSFLSGSTDTQYF.

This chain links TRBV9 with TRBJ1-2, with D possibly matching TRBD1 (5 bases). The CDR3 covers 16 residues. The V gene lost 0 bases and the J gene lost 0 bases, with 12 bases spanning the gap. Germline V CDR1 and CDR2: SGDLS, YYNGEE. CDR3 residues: CASSVGDRFTNYGYTF. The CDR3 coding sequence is TGTGCCAGCAGCGTAGGCGACAGATTTACTAACTATGGCTACACCTTC.

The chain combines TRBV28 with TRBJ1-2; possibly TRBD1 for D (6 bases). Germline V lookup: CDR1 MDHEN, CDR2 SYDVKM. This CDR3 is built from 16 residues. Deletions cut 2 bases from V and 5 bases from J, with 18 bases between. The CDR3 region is CASSLAGTQGLYGYTF. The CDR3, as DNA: TGTGCCAGCAGTTTAGCCGGCACTCAGGGGTTATATGGCTACACCTTC.

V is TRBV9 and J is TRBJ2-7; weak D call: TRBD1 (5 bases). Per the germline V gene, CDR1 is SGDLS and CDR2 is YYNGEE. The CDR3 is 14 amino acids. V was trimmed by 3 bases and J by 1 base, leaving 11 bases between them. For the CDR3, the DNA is TGTGCCAGCAGCGCCATGACAGCTTCCTACGAGCAGTACTTC. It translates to CASSAMTASYEQYF.

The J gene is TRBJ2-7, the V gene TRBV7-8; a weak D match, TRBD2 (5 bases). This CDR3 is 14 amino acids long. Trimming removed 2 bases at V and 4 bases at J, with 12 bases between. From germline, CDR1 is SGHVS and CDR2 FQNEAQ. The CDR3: CASSLYEGFYEQYF. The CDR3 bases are TGTGCCAGCAGCTTATACGAGGGCTTTTACGAGCAGTACTTC. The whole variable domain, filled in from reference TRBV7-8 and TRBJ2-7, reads GAGVSQSPRYKVAKRGQDVALRCDPISGHVSLFWYQQALGQGPEFLTYFQNEAQLDKSGLPSDRFFAERPEGSVSTLKIQRTQQEDSAVYLCASSLYEGFYEQYFGPGTRLTVT.

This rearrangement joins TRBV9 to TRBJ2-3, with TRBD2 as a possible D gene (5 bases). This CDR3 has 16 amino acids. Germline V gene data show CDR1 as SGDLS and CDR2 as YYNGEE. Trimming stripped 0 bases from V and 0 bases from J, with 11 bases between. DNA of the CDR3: TGTGCCAGCAGCGTAGTAGTCGGCGGGAGCACAGATACGCAGTATTTT. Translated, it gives CASSVVVGGSTDTQYF. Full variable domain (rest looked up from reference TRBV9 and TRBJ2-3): DSGVTQTPKHLITATGQRVTLRCSPRSGDLSVYWYQQSLDQGLQFLIQYYNGEERAKGNILERFSAQQFPDLHSELNLSSLELGDSALYFCASSVVVGGSTDTQYFGPGTRLTVL.

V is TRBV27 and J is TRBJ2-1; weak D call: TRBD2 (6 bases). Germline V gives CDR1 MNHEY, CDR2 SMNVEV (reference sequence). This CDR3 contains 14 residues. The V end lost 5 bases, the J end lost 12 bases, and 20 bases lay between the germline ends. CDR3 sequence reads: CASSPLAQGFWQFF. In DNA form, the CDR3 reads TGTGCCAGCAGTCCACTAGCCCAGGGCTTTTGGCAGTTCTTC.

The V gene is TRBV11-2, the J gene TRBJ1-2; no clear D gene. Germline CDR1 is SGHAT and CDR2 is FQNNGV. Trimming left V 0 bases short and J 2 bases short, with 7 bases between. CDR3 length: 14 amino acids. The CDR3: CASSLEWQNYGYTF. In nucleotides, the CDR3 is TGTGCCAGCAGCTTAGAGTGGCAGAACTATGGCTACACCTTC.

The DNA of the CDR3 is TGTGCCCCTTATTTTGAGGGGGGGTTACTGAGCTCCTACGAGCAGTACTTC. This translates into CAPYFEGGLLSSYEQYF. The chain carries TRBV6-7 and TRBJ2-7; a weak D match, TRBD2 (7 bases). TRBV6-7 is recorded as an ORF, its role being uncertain. Trimming removed 11 bases at V and 0 bases at J, with 26 bases between. The CDR3 spans 17 residues.

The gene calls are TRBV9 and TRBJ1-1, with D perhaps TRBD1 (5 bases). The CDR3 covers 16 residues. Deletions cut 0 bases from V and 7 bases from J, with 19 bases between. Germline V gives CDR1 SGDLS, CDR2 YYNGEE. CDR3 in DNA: TGTGCCAGCAGCGTAGGTTCGGCAGGGAAGTACGGTGAAGCTTTCTTT. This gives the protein CASSVGSAGKYGEAFF.

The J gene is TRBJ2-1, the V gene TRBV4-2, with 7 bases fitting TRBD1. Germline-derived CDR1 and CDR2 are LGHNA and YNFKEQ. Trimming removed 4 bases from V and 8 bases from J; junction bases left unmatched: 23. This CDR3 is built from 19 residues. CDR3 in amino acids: CASSRHPDRARGSSDEQFF. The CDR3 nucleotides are TGTGCCAGCAGCCGTCATCCCGACAGGGCCCGTGGTTCTTCGGATGAGCAGTTCTTC.

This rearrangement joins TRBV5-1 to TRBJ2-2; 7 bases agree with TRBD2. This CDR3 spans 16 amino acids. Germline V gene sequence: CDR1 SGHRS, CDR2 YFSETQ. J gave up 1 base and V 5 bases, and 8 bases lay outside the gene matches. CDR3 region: CASRQTSAMNTGELFF. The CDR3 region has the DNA TGCGCCAGCAGACAAACTAGCGCTATGAACACCGGGGAGCTGTTTTTT.

This CDR3 reads CASSYFQGTGANVLTF. CDR3 DNA sequence: TGTGCCAGCAGTTACTTTCAGGGAACTGGGGCCAACGTCCTGACTTTC. The chain carries TRBV6-5 and TRBJ2-6; D is possibly TRBD1 (5 bases). Germline CDR1 is MNHEY and CDR2 is SVGAGI. This CDR3 has 16 amino acids. Trimming took 1 base from V and 2 from J, leaving 9 bases between them.

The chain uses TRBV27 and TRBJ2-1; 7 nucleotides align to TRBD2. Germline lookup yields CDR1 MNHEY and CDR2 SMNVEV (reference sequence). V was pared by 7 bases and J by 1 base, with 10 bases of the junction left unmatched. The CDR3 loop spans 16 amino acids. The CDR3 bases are TGTGCCAGCAAAGACGGGGGGAGGGGATCCTACAATGAGCAGTTCTTC. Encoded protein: CASKDGGRGSYNEQFF.

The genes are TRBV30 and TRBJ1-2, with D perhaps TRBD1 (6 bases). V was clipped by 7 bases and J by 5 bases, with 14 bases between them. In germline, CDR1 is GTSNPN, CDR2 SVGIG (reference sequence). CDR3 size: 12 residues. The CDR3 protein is CAFSSTGYGYTF. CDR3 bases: TGTGCCTTCTCTTCGACAGGTTATGGCTACACCTTC.

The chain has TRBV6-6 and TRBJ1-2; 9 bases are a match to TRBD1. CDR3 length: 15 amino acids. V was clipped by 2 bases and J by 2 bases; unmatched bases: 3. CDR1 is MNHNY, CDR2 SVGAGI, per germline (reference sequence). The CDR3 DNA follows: TGTGCCAGCAGTTACGCGGGACAGGGCAACTATGGCTACACCTTC. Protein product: CASSYAGQGNYGYTF.

CDR3 bases: TGTGCCAGCGACGCAGAGAAAGGGGGCGCATATTTAGAAGCTTTCTTT. It codes for CASDAEKGGAYLEAFF. V usage is TRBV18 and J usage is TRBJ1-1; 7 nucleotides align to TRBD1. The CDR3 contains 16 residues. Looked up from germline, CDR1 is KGHSH and CDR2 is LQKENI. V shed 8 bases and J 8 bases; nucleotides not matched to a gene: 20.

The CDR3 loop reads CASSSGTSGRDEQFF. The CDR3 bases are TGTGCCAGCAGCTCCGGGACTAGCGGGAGAGATGAGCAGTTCTTC. The chain employs TRBV5-4 and TRBJ2-1, with 14 positions matching TRBD2. The CDR3 extends over 15 amino acids. V shed 3 bases and J 8 bases; nucleotides not matched to a gene: 4. Germline CDR1 is SGHNT and CDR2 is YYREEE (reference sequence).

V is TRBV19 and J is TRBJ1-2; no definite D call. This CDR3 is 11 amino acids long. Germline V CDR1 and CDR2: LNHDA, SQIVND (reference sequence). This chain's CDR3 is CVSIKPNGYTF. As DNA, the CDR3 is TGTGTGAGCATAAAACCGAATGGCTACACCTTC.